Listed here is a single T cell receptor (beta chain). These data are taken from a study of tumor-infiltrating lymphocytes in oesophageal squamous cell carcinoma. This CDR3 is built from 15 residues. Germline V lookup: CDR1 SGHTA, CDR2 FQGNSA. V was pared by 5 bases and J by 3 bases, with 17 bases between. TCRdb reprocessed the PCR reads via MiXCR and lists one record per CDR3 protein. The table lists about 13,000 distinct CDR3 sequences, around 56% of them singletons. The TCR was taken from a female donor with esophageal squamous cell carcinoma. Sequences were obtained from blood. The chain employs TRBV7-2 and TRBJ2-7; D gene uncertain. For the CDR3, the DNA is TGTGCCAGCAGCCAATCACCGGACCGCCTCTACGAGCAGTACTTC. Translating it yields CASSQSPDRLYEQYF.